This T cell receptor (beta chain) was observed in a study of blood T cells in healthy people across ages. Germline CDR1 is SNHLY and CDR2 is FYNNEI. There are 13 residues in the CDR3. Trimming removed 3 bases at V and 5 bases at J, with 9 bases between. With a J-beta primer mix and a sample-barcoded 5' primer, a second PCR ran about 7 to 11 cycles. TCRdb reprocessed the 5' RACE reads with MiXCR, giving one entry per CDR3 protein. The sample has 1.5 million or so distinct CDR3 sequences, around 42% seen once. Material for sequencing was blood. The genes are TRBV2 and TRBJ2-3; no firm D call. The clonotype comes from a woman aged 18-30 years in good health. The CDR3 nucleotides are TGTGCCAGCAGTGACGTCACACAAGATACGCAGTATTTT. Translation: CASSDVTQDTQYF.